These T cell receptor beta chains were read from a single sample in a study of CD8+CD57+ T cells in acquired aplastic anemia. TCRdb independently ran MiXCR on the reads; one entry per CDR3 protein. The data contain around 500,000 distinct CDR3 sequences, 25% to 40% of them singletons. Specimen: sorted CD4+, CD8+, or CD8+CD57+ T cells (not recorded which) from PBMCs. Receptors were obtained from a human donor with aplastic anemia. Each CDR3 is given with its conserved first and last residue. Fields, in order: V gene, D gene, clone size, CDR3 protein. A D gene is named only where the DNA matches it firmly. Size values are once, few and many counts, or a class for expanded clones, and some rows have none.

TRBV5-1 NA NA CASRPGTNNEQFF
TRBV29-1 NA many CSVELGGANYGYTF
TRBV5-6 NA few CASSAHGGSATEAFF
TRBV20-1 TRBD1 many CSVAGQVLYGYTF
TRBV19 NA many CASSVTGTYNEQFF
TRBV20-1 TRBD2 few CSANSLAVSTDTQYF
TRBV18 NA few CASSPLAVNTEAFF
TRBV6-5 NA many CASSNEVPSEQYF
TRBV20-1 NA NA CSASAGSSNYGYTF
TRBV5-1 NA NA CASSLADTPYEQYF
TRBV4-1 NA few CASSQGAFSSGNTIYF
TRBV19 NA NA CASRLLGVRTGELFF
TRBV2 TRBD2 NA CASNSGTSYGTDTQYF
TRBV4-1 TRBD2 NA CASSHASGNEQFF
TRBV6-5 TRBD1 NA CASSYSPRGFDNSPLHF
TRBV6-2/TRBV6-3 NA NA CATSKGRPYNEQFF
TRBV10-2 TRBD1 NA CASSEYPGQDYSPLHF
TRBV10-3 NA NA CASSERSGSPLHF
TRBV6-5 NA NA CASSYEGFGYGYTF
TRBV10-2 NA NA CASSLLGHAGELFF
TRBV4-2 NA NA CASSQDSDRATNEKLFF
TRBV5-1 NA NA CASSLSRSQNTGELFF
TRBV11-2 TRBD2 NA CASSPESGRTVDEQFF
TRBV6-5 NA many CASSYGNGYTF
TRBV29-1 NA many CSVHLAVSSYNEQFF
TRBV7-7 NA NA CASSPLLGGREETQYF
TRBV29-1 NA many CSVVLFWGAQTEAFF
TRBV7-2 TRBD2 NA CASRLAGGTQYF
TRBV30 NA few CAWSPVGQKRSYEQYF
TRBV29-1 TRBD2 few CSAVGASGGTYNEQFF
TRBV10-1 NA NA CASMMGSTIYF
TRBV25-1 NA few CASSRSKFPSYGYTF
TRBV3-1 TRBD1 NA CASSQETGDTTNEKLFF
TRBV2 TRBD1 NA CTSSGTGASYEQYF
TRBV2 NA NA CASKSALTDNEQFF
TRBV10-3 NA many CASSPRGMNTEAFF
TRBV14 TRBD1 NA CASSHTGTGNYNEQFF
TRBV6-1 NA NA CASFLDSGELFF
TRBV9 NA NA CASSVSLGGGSYEQYF
TRBV7-6 TRBD2 NA CARSLASGGGGSNTGELFF
TRBV5-6 NA once CASSLVQGGTGNTIYF
TRBV5-1 TRBD1 NA CASSLGTGGLLSSYEQYF
TRBV5-5 TRBD1 few CASSGTVTSGNTIYF
TRBV20-1 NA NA CSAPGPGVSGANVLTF
TRBV20-1 NA NA CSARDSGRGAITEAFF